The 15 T cell receptor beta chains below come from one sample, sequenced in a study of cytomegalovirus exposure and HLA in healthy donors (dated by TCRdb to about 2017). Libraries were constructed by the immunoSEQ multiplex PCR assay. The multiplex PCR relied on a mix of 60 forward primers for TCR Vbeta segments and 13 reverse primers for TCR Jbeta segments. The source is immuneACCESS, and TCRdb retained only in-frame sequences with V and J called. Part of the clones is not carried over; for the studies checked, unresolved V genes explain less than half of this, and the remainder is unexplained. In this sample the table shows about 160,000 clones, approximately 77% of which occur a single time. In total, the top ten clones hold more than 3% of the sample. The sequencing input was PBMCs. The receptors originated from a man younger than 45 in good health and CMV-seropositive.

This rearrangement joins TRBV11-2 to TRBJ2-7; possibly TRBD1 for D (5 bases). The V end was cut by 2 bases, the J end by 2 bases, with 7 bases between. Looked up from germline, CDR1 is SGHAT and CDR2 is FQNNGV. The CDR3 is 13 amino acids. The CDR3: CASSLRQTYEQYF. CDR3 nucleotides: TGTGCCAGCAGCTTACGACAGACCTACGAGCAGTACTTC.

The chain is built from TRBV6-5 and TRBJ2-3, with TRBD1 as a possible D gene (6 bases). The CDR3 is made up of 15 amino acids. CDR1 and CDR2 (germline): MNHEY, SVGAGI. Trimming removed 6 bases at V and 4 bases at J, with 17 bases between. The CDR3 region has the DNA TGTGCCAGCAGCCTGGGACATTACAGAGCAGATACGCAGTATTTT. Translating it yields CASSLGHYRADTQYF.

The chain joins TRBV9 to TRBJ2-7; possibly TRBD2 for D (5 bases). This CDR3 contains 14 residues. The V gene lost 0 bases and the J gene lost 7 bases, with 14 bases spanning the gap. Germline V gene sequence: CDR1 SGDLS, CDR2 YYNGEE. CDR3 loop: CASSVVSEAGEQYF. Here the CDR3 DNA reads TGTGCCAGCAGCGTAGTCTCAGAGGCGGGTGAGCAGTACTTC.

The gene calls are TRBV5-7 and TRBJ2-7; a weak D match, TRBD1 (5 bases). TRBV5-7 belongs to the ORF category, with a function that is uncertain. CDR3 size: 16 residues. With 4 bases removed from V and 0 bases from J, the gap between germline ends came to 17 bases. The CDR3 coding sequence is TGTGCCAGCAGCCTTTATGGCAGGGCAAGCTCCTACGAGCAGTACTTC. The encoded protein is CASSLYGRASSYEQYF.

This clone occurred a few times. This chain connects TRBV2 to TRBJ1-1, with unresolved D. This CDR3 is built from 11 residues. Germline CDR1 reads SNHLY; CDR2 reads FYNNEI. Trimming stripped 2 bases from V and 7 bases from J, with 5 bases between. The DNA for the CDR3 is TGTGCCAGCAGTGAATCAGTTGAAGCTTTCTTT. Translation gives CASSESVEAFF.

The chain combines TRBV6-5 with TRBJ2-7, with 11 bases matching TRBD1. This CDR3 is 15 amino acids long. Germline CDR1 and CDR2: MNHEY and SVGAGI. J was trimmed by 3 bases and V by 3 bases; bases with no gene match: 4. The CDR3 reads CASSYPGTGGYEQYF. CDR3 nucleotides: TGTGCCAGCAGTTATCCCGGGACAGGGGGCTACGAGCAGTACTTC.

The chain employs TRBV2 and TRBJ1-6; TRBD1 matches 8 bases. Per the germline V gene, CDR1 is SNHLY and CDR2 is FYNNEI. This CDR3 contains 14 residues. J gave up 8 bases and V 7 bases, and 7 bases lay outside the gene matches. CDR3 amino acids: CASKTDRGDSPLHF. CDR3 sequence (DNA): TGTGCCAGCAAAACCGACAGGGGAGATTCACCCCTCCACTTT.

The gene calls are TRBV5-1 and TRBJ1-2; D is possibly TRBD1 (5 bases). This CDR3 has 14 residues. The germline V and J ends were trimmed by 0 bases and 5 bases, with 11 bases remaining between them. Germline V gene data show CDR1 as SGHRS and CDR2 as YFSETQ. The CDR3 is CASSLVGQGYGYTF. CDR3 sequence (DNA): TGCGCCAGCAGCTTGGTGGGGCAGGGTTATGGCTACACCTTC.

This clone is a singleton in its sample. V usage is TRBV11-2 and J usage is TRBJ2-1; D is perhaps TRBD2 (6 bases). The CDR3 length is 15 residues. The germline V gene has CDR1 SGHAT and CDR2 FQNNGV. V lost 2 bases to trimming and J lost 3 bases, with 11 bases between them. This chain's CDR3 is CASSLSAGNYNEQFF. The CDR3 DNA reads TGTGCCAGCAGCTTATCCGCGGGGAACTACAATGAGCAGTTCTTC. Full variable domain (remainder filled in from reference TRBV11-2 and TRBJ2-1): EAGVAQSPRYKIIEKRQSVAFWCNPISGHATLYWYQQILGQGPKLLIQFQNNGVVDDSQLPKDRFSAERLKGVDSTLKIQPAKLEDSAVYLCASSLSAGNYNEQFFGPGTRLTVL.

In this sample, this clone turned up once. This chain uses TRBV4-1 with TRBJ2-7, with a weak D call TRBD2 (6 bases). The germline gives CDR1 MGHRA, CDR2 YSYEKL. This CDR3 has 15 amino acids. Deletions cut 0 bases from V and 7 bases from J, with 16 bases between. CDR3 sequence: CASSQDGGGAGEQYF. CDR3 DNA sequence: TGCGCCAGCAGCCAAGATGGAGGTGGGGCGGGGGAGCAGTACTTC.

The chain carries TRBV18 and TRBJ1-2; tentative D call: TRBD1 (6 bases). V lost 3 bases, J lost 8 bases, and 19 bases lay in between. CDR1 KGHSH and CDR2 LQKENI come from the germline V gene. The length of the CDR3 is 15 residues. The CDR3 region has the DNA TGTGCCAGCTCACCCGTGGAAGGGGGACCTCAAGGCTACACCTTC. It translates to CASSPVEGGPQGYTF.

This chain uses TRBV28 with TRBJ2-7; TRBD1 aligns across 7 bases. This CDR3 is built from 13 residues. The germline V gene has CDR1 MDHEN and CDR2 SYDVKM. The V segment lost 10 bases and the J segment 2 bases; nucleotides outside the gene matches: 8. The CDR3 nucleotides are TGTGCCACGCAATCAGGGGGAACCTACGAGCAGTACTTC. This codes for CATQSGGTYEQYF.

This chain uses TRBV29-1 with TRBJ2-7, with D perhaps TRBD1 (5 bases). Germline-derived CDR1 and CDR2 are SQVTM and ANQGSEA. This CDR3 is 13 amino acids long. Trimming left V 7 bases short and J 5 bases short, with 18 bases between. CDR3 loop: CSGKEQGSNEQYF. CDR3 in DNA: TGCAGCGGAAAGGAGCAGGGATCCAACGAGCAGTACTTC.

V is TRBV2 and J is TRBJ2-1; no clear D gene. Trimming pared 1 base from V and 0 bases from J, leaving 7 bases between. The germline V gene has CDR1 SNHLY and CDR2 FYNNEI. This CDR3 has 15 residues. The CDR3 DNA is TGTGCCAGCAGTGAAGGCTATAGCTCCTACAATGAGCAGTTCTTC. Translated, it gives CASSEGYSSYNEQFF.

This sequence joins TRBV29-1 and TRBJ2-2; D remains ambiguous. Germline V gene sequence: CDR1 SQVTM, CDR2 ANQGSEA. Trimming shortened V by 4 bases and J by 2 bases, and 5 bases separated the two germline ends. The CDR3 contains 12 residues. The CDR3 sequence is CSVGTNTGELFF. The CDR3 DNA sequence: TGCAGCGTTGGAACTAACACCGGGGAGCTGTTTTTT.